Below, one T cell receptor (beta chain) is given with its context. CDR3 length equals 12 residues. Trimming took off 5 bases at V and 7 bases at J, with 12 bases between the two ends. CDR1 SGHDT and CDR2 YYEEEE come from the germline V gene. The record originates from a study of blood T cell repertoires in COVID-19. Study-level information: PBMCs, B-cell-depleted T cells, or T cells provided the cDNA or gDNA that made up the material.

As originally analysed: Scientists estimated how many nucleated cells there were by amplifying reference gene primers. TCRdb keeps only in-frame clones here, not all; method: immunoSEQ multiplex PCR. V and J calls and clone size are given by that table; D and trimming were obtained from the DNA. This sample yields 220,000 or so clones, of which about four fifths are seen a single time; 5.5% to 7.5% belongs to the top ten. Material: PBMCs or T cells enriched from blood (not recorded which). This sequence originates from a woman in her thirties or forties who had recovered from COVID-19. This chain uses TRBV5-6 with TRBJ1-2, with TRBD1 as a possible D gene (5 bases). Written as DNA, the CDR3 is TGTGCCAGCAGTCGGGGGGTGCGTGGCTACACCTTC. Translating gives CASSRGVRGYTF.